A selection of T cell receptor beta chains follows, all from one sample in a study of blood T cell repertoires in COVID-19. Sequenced by immunoSEQ multiplex PCR; TCRdb stores in-frame clones only, minus some. The table has about 180,000 clones, about 86% seen once; the top ten hold 7% to 10%. The sample was peripheral blood. These receptors all stem from a man aged 50-60 years with active or convalescent COVID-19. Both conserved end residues are part of each CDR3. A D gene is named only where the DNA matches it firmly. Part of the rows lack a size; the others show once, few, many or a class for expanded clones.

>-|TRBD1|TRBV29-1|TRBJ1-3
TGCAGCGTTGGTGACAGGGGGTCTTCTGGAAACACCATATATTTT
CSVGDRGSSGNTIYF
>-|-|TRBV2|TRBJ1-2
TGTGCCAGCAGTGATGAGGGCCGTGGCTACACCTTC
CASSDEGRGYTF
>-|TRBD1|TRBV12-3/TRBV12-4|TRBJ2-7
TGTGCCAGCAGACAGGGGTCCTACGAGCAGTACTTC
CASRQGSYEQYF
>once|TRBD2|TRBV3-1/TRBV3-2|TRBJ2-3
TGTGCCAGCACCGGGACTAGCCTTAGCACAGATACGCAGTATTTT
CASTGTSLSTDTQYF
>once|-|TRBV5-6|TRBJ1-3
TGTGCCAGCAGCTTGGTTGGGGCCAGCTCTGGAAACACCATATATTTT
CASSLVGASSGNTIYF
>-|-|TRBV3-1/TRBV3-2|TRBJ1-4
TGTGCCAGCAGCCAAGACTCCGAACGGGGGGACATATTTTTT
CASSQDSERGDIFF
>-|TRBD1|TRBV5-6|TRBJ2-1
TGTGCCAGCAGATATCGTTGGGACAGGGACAATGAGCAGTTCTTC
CASRYRWDRDNEQFF
>-|-|TRBV5-1|TRBJ1-1
TGCGCCAGCAGCCGGGATGCCACTGAAGCTTTCTTT
CASSRDATEAFF
>-|TRBD1|TRBV27|TRBJ2-2
TGTGCCAGCAGTTGGCCTCCGGGACAGGGGGCAACCGGGGAGCTGTTTTTT
CASSWPPGQGATGELFF
>-|-|TRBV24-1|TRBJ1-1
TGTGCCACCAGTGAATCCGGGGTGGCTTTCTTT
CATSESGVAFF
>-|TRBD2|TRBV7-9|TRBJ2-1
TGTGCCAGCAGCCCAAGGACTAGATCCGATGAGCAGTTCTTC
CASSPRTRSDEQFF
>-|-|TRBV19|TRBJ1-2
TGTGCCAGTAGTTCTACATGGGAGGGCTACACCTTC
CASSSTWEGYTF
>-|-|TRBV7-2|TRBJ1-5
TGTGCCAGCAGCTTTCCCGATCAGCCCCAGCATTTT
CASSFPDQPQHF
>-|-|TRBV6-1|TRBJ2-2
TGTGCCAGCAGTGTATCTTGGCCAGCGAACACCGGGGAGCTGTTTTTT
CASSVSWPANTGELFF
>-|-|TRBV7-6|TRBJ2-1
TGTGCCAGCAGCAAACTCCAGGCAGCCGTTCAGTTCTTC
CASSKLQAAVQFF
>-|-|TRBV7-5|TRBJ2-1
TGTGTCAGAAGCTCCTGGGACAGGGAAGGCCACAATGAGCAGTTCTTC
CVRSSWDREGHNEQFF
>few|-|TRBV6-6|TRBJ2-7
TGTGCCAGCAGTACACAGGGAAACGAGCAGTACTTC
CASSTQGNEQYF
>-|-|TRBV3-1/TRBV3-2|TRBJ1-2
TGTGCCAGCAGCCAAGATCATTCAGGTGGCTATGGCTACACCTTC
CASSQDHSGGYGYTF
>-|-|TRBV6-5|TRBJ2-5
TGTGCCAGCAGTTACGAGGGGGGGGGAGAGACCCAGTACTTC
CASSYEGGGETQYF
>-|TRBD1|TRBV5-4|TRBJ1-1
TGTGCCAGCAGCTTAGTGGGACAGGGGAACACTGAAGCTTTCTTT
CASSLVGQGNTEAFF
>once|TRBD1|TRBV12-3/TRBV12-4|TRBJ2-7
TGTGCCAGCAGTCCCGACAGGGCCTACGAGCAGTACTTC
CASSPDRAYEQYF
>-|-|TRBV19|TRBJ1-2
TGTGCCAGTAGTATAAGGGGTCCTGGCTATGGCTACACCTTC
CASSIRGPGYGYTF
>-|TRBD1|TRBV6-5|TRBJ2-7
TGTGCCAGCAGTTACGCGACAGGGGGCGAGCAGTACTTC
CASSYATGGEQYF
>-|-|TRBV5-1|TRBJ2-1
TGCGCCAGCAGCTTCCCCAGACTTAGGCTCCCAGTCTCCAATGAGCAGTTCTTC
CASSFPRLRLPVSNEQFF
>-|TRBD2|TRBV2|TRBJ2-7
TGTGCCAGCCGGGGCCGGGAGGACTACGAGCAGTACTTC
CASRGREDYEQYF
>-|TRBD1|TRBV28|TRBJ1-4
TGTGCCAGCAGCCTACAGGGGCGCTCTGAAAAACTGTTTTTT
CASSLQGRSEKLFF
>-|-|TRBV7-6|TRBJ1-6
TGTGCCAGCAGCTTACCTCCTCGAGGTACTAATTCACCCCTCCACTTT
CASSLPPRGTNSPLHF
>-|TRBD1|TRBV6-2/TRBV6-3|TRBJ1-5
TGTGCCAGCAGCCTCAATTCAAAGACGGGACAGCACAATCAGCCCCAGCATTTT
CASSLNSKTGQHNQPQHF
>-|TRBD2|TRBV5-4|TRBJ2-2
TGTGCCAGCAGCTTGGCGGCTAGCGGGGGCCAACGGGAGCTGTTTTTT
CASSLAASGGQRELFF
>-|-|TRBV19|TRBJ2-3
TGTGCCAGTAGTAGCCTGGCCGATACGCAGTATTTT
CASSSLADTQYF
>-|TRBD1|TRBV6-1|TRBJ2-7
TGTGCCAGCAGTGAACTAACAGGGGCCACTAAGACCCCAGTGGACTTC
CASSELTGATKTPVDF
>-|-|TRBV3-1/TRBV3-2|TRBJ1-2
TGTGCCAGCAGCCAAATCCCAAGGGGTAACTATGGCTACACCTTC
CASSQIPRGNYGYTF
>-|TRBD2|TRBV9|TRBJ2-1
TGTGCCAGCAGCGTGGCTAGCGGGGTAAGCTCCTACAATGAGCAGTTCTTC
CASSVASGVSSYNEQFF
>-|-|TRBV9|TRBJ2-5
TGTGCCAGCAGCGTTTTGCCTACCCAAGAGACCCAGTACTTC
CASSVLPTQETQYF
>-|TRBD2|TRBV19|TRBJ2-5
TGTGCCAGTCGGCGGGGGGACCCGGGGGGGCTGGAGACCCAGTACTTC
CASRRGDPGGLETQYF
>-|-|TRBV3-1/TRBV3-2|TRBJ1-2
TGTGCCAGCAGCCAAGATTACCTCGGAGATGGCTACACCTTC
CASSQDYLGDGYTF
>-|-|TRBV5-1|TRBJ2-3
TGCGCCAGCAGCCCCCCGGGTGGAGCGGGTCTTAGCACAGATACGCAGTATTTT
CASSPPGGAGLSTDTQYF
>-|-|TRBV27|TRBJ1-2
TGTGCCAGCAGCGGCGTGAGGCAGCCCTATGGCTACACCTTC
CASSGVRQPYGYTF
>-|-|TRBV29-1|TRBJ1-1
TGCAGCGCTGGGCTCCCCACCTCTGAAGCTTTCTTT
CSAGLPTSEAFF
>-|TRBD2|TRBV11-3|TRBJ2-1
TGTGCCAGCAGCTTAGGGGGGCTAGCGGGAGCCAATGAGCAGTTCTTC
CASSLGGLAGANEQFF
>-|-|TRBV5-1|TRBJ1-4
TGCGCCAGCAGCTTGGGGGGAGCCTACTCTAATGAAAAACTGTTTTTT
CASSLGGAYSNEKLFF
>-|-|TRBV3-1/TRBV3-2|TRBJ2-7
TGTGCCAGCAGCCAAACCCCAGACAGCTCCTACGAGCAGTACTTC
CASSQTPDSSYEQYF
>-|TRBD2|TRBV3-1/TRBV3-2|TRBJ2-7
TGTGCCAGCAGCCAAGATAGCGGGGGAGTAGAGCAGTACTTC
CASSQDSGGVEQYF
>-|TRBD1|TRBV27|TRBJ2-5
TGTGCCAGCAGTTTATCGACAGGGGTCAAAGAGACCCAGTACTTC
CASSLSTGVKETQYF